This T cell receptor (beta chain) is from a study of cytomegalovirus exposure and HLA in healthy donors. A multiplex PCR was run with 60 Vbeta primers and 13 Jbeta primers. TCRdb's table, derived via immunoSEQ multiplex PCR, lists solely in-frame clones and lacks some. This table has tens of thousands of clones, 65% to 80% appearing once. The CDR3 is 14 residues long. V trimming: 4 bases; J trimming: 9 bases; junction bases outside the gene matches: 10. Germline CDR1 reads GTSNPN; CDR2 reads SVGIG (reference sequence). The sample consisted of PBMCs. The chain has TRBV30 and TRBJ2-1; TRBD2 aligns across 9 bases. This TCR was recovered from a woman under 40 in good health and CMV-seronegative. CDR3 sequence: CAWTPGSGSGEQFF. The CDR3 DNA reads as TGTGCCTGGACCCCGGGTAGCGGGAGCGGTGAGCAGTTCTTC.